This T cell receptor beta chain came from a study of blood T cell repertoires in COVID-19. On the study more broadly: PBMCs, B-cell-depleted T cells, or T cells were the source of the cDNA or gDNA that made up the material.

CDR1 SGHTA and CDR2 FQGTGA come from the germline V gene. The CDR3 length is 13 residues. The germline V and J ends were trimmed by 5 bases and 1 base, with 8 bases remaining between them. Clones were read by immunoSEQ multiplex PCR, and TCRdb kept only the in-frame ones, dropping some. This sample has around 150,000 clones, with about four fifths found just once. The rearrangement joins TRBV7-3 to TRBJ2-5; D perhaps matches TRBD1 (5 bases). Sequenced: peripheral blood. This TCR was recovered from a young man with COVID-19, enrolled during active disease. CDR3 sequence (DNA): TGTGCCAGCAGCGTGACAGCCCAAGAGACCCAGTACTTC. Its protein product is CASSVTAQETQYF.